The source of this TCR beta chain is a study of CD8 T cells in ankylosing spondylitis. This clonotype came up many times. Its antigen is unknown. Regarding the study as a whole: Enrichment of disease-linked clones was reportedly significant in matched ankylosing spondylitis synovial fluid.

J was trimmed by 12 bases and V by 4 bases; bases with no gene match: 8. CDR1 is LGHDT and CDR2 is YNNKEL in the germline V gene (reference sequence). This CDR3 spans 15 amino acids. Using its own MiXCR run on the 5' RACE reads, TCRdb lists one record per CDR3 protein. The sample contains more than 60,000 distinct CDR3 sequences, 6.2% of which appear only once. The sequenced sample consisted of synovial fluid, either unsorted or a sorted T cell fraction (not recorded which). The chain combines TRBV3-1 with TRBJ2-1, with 14 bases that match TRBD2. The TCR was taken from a male donor with ankylosing spondylitis. CDR3 sequence: CASSPPGLAGEVQFF. CDR3 coding DNA: TGTGCCAGCAGCCCCCCGGGACTAGCGGGAGAGGTGCAGTTCTTC.